The 26 T cell receptor beta chains below all came from one sample that was sequenced in a study of blood T cell repertoires in COVID-19. The method was immunoSEQ multiplex PCR; TCRdb's version includes in-frame clones alone and lacks a portion of them. The top ten hold approximately 4.5% of the sample, which has around 190,000 clones, 88% seen once. Sample: peripheral blood. The receptors originated from a human donor in a cohort sampled during active COVID-19.

This chain joins TRBV24-1 and TRBJ1-2; D is possibly TRBD1 (6 bases). Germline CDR1 is KGHDR and CDR2 is SFDVKD. This CDR3 region has 17 residues. The germline V and J ends were trimmed by 0 bases and 5 bases, with 18 bases remaining between them. CDR3 amino acids: CATSDLRSGGSGYGYTF. The CDR3 DNA reads as TGTGCCACCAGTGATTTGCGCTCGGGGGGCAGTGGTTATGGCTACACCTTC.

This rearrangement joins TRBV6-2 or TRBV6-3 to TRBJ1-4; weak D call: TRBD1 (5 bases). Per germline, CDR1 MNHEY and CDR2 SVGEGT. The CDR3 has 14 amino acids. The ends were cut back, 6 bases at V and 8 bases at J, with 16 bases in the middle. The CDR3 loop is CASSSVRGGEKLFF. The CDR3 coding sequence is TGTGCCAGCAGCTCCGTAAGGGGAGGAGAAAAACTGTTTTTT.

The J gene is TRBJ2-5, the V gene TRBV4-1, with D perhaps matching TRBD1 (6 bases). Trimming removed 4 bases from V and 2 bases from J, with 11 bases in between. The CDR3 is 14 residues long. Per germline, CDR1 MGHRA and CDR2 YSYEKL. This chain's CDR3 is CASSPGQPQETQYF. CDR3 nucleotide sequence: TGCGCCAGCAGCCCGGGACAACCTCAAGAGACCCAGTACTTC.

The chain uses TRBV20-1 and TRBJ1-2; D is unresolved. The CDR3 length is 15 residues. From germline, CDR1 is DFQATT and CDR2 SNEGSKA (reference sequence). The V gene lost 3 bases and the J gene lost 2 bases, with 16 bases spanning the gap. This chain's CDR3 is CSASHGKGGNYGYTF. The CDR3 bases are TGCAGTGCTAGTCACGGGAAGGGTGGCAACTATGGCTACACCTTC.

The chain recombines TRBV19 with TRBJ2-3; D unresolved. Trimming removed 3 bases from V and 2 bases from J, with 12 bases in between. Germline V gene lookup returns CDR1 LNHDA and CDR2 SQIVND (reference sequence). The CDR3 is made up of 15 amino acids. CDR3 amino acids: CASSMSPHATDTQYF. CDR3 sequence (DNA): TGTGCCAGTAGTATGTCCCCACACGCCACAGATACGCAGTATTTT.

The V gene is TRBV12-3 or TRBV12-4, the J gene TRBJ2-1; D may be TRBD2 (6 bases). The CDR3 sequence is 13 residues long. With 1 base removed from V and 6 bases from J, the gap between germline ends came to 7 bases. The CDR3 spells CASSLGGGNEQFF. The CDR3 bases are TGTGCCAGCAGTTTAGGGGGAGGCAATGAGCAGTTCTTC.

V is TRBV7-8 and J is TRBJ1-4; D is perhaps TRBD1 (5 bases). V lost 1 base to trimming and J lost 4 bases, with 16 bases between them. CDR1 is SGHVS, CDR2 FQNEAQ, per germline. This CDR3 region has 17 residues. The CDR3 reads CASSLGAAGGVNEKLFF. CDR3 sequence (DNA): TGTGCCAGCAGCTTAGGGGCAGCTGGGGGGGTTAATGAAAAACTGTTTTTT. Using reference TRBV7-8 and TRBJ1-4 for the parts outside the CDR3, the full variable domain is GAGVSQSPRYKVAKRGQDVALRCDPISGHVSLFWYQQALGQGPEFLTYFQNEAQLDKSGLPSDRFFAERPEGSVSTLKIQRTQQEDSAVYLCASSLGAAGGVNEKLFFGSGTQLSVL.

This chain joins TRBV6-2 or TRBV6-3 and TRBJ2-4; 12 bases align to TRBD2. Germline V gives CDR1 MNHEY, CDR2 SVGEGT. Trimming cost V 6 bases and J 3 bases; bases outside gene matches: 6. The length of the CDR3 is 16 residues. The CDR3 sequence: CASSSTSGGHKNIQYF. The CDR3 nucleotides read TGTGCCAGCAGCTCCACTAGCGGGGGGCACAAAAACATTCAGTACTTC.

This clone was detected once. The chain combines TRBV27 with TRBJ1-2; TRBD1 aligns across 9 bases. This CDR3 contains 15 residues. Trimming took 0 bases from V and 8 from J; bases not matched to a gene: 7. Germline CDR1 and CDR2: MNHEY and SMNVEV (reference sequence). The CDR3 DNA reads as TGTGCCAGCAGTTTATCTGGGGACAGGGTTACGGGCTACACCTTC. This gives the protein CASSLSGDRVTGYTF.

This sequence joins TRBV29-1 and TRBJ2-7, with D possibly matching TRBD2 (6 bases). Germline V lookup: CDR1 SQVTM, CDR2 ANQGSEA. This CDR3 contains 14 residues. V was cut by 0 bases and J by 2 bases, with 11 bases left in between. The CDR3 region is CSVEEGRYPYEQYF. Written as DNA, the CDR3 is TGCAGCGTTGAAGAAGGGAGGTACCCCTACGAGCAGTACTTC.

Here the CDR3 DNA reads TGTGCCAGCAAGGGCAGGGGGATCACTGAAGCTTTCTTT. Protein: CASKGRGITEAFF. This sequence joins TRBV6-5 and TRBJ1-1; TRBD1 agrees at 7 bases. Germline V CDR1 and CDR2: MNHEY, SVGAGI. The CDR3 contains 13 residues. J lost 4 bases, V lost 7 bases, and 6 bases had no gene match.

CDR3 amino acids: CASSQYKGTSGPSTDTQYF. The CDR3 nucleotides read TGCGCCAGCAGCCAGTATAAAGGGACTAGCGGGCCTAGCACAGATACGCAGTATTTT. The J gene is TRBJ2-3, the V gene TRBV4-3; 12 nucleotides line up with TRBD2. The V and J ends lost 3 bases and 0 bases, in that order; junction bases with no gene match: 10. Germline loops: CDR1 LGHNA, CDR2 YSLEER. This CDR3 contains 19 residues.

The rearrangement uses TRBV10-1 and TRBJ2-1; 10 bases agree with TRBD2. J lost 9 bases, V lost 0 bases, and 11 bases had no gene match. Germline-derived CDR1 and CDR2 are WNHNN and SYGVQD (reference sequence). The CDR3 covers 17 residues. This CDR3 is CASSESVLAGVDVEQFF. The CDR3 DNA reads TGCGCCAGCAGTGAGTCGGTTCTAGCGGGAGTGGATGTTGAGCAGTTCTTC.

The V gene is TRBV27, the J gene TRBJ1-2, with a tentative D call TRBD1 (5 bases). V shed 6 bases and J shed 2 bases, with 13 bases lying between them. The CDR3 is made up of 14 amino acids. The germline gives CDR1 MNHEY, CDR2 SMNVEV (reference sequence). The CDR3 DNA sequence: TGTGCCAGCAGGGCCAGGGCAACGAACTATGGCTACACCTTC. It encodes CASRARATNYGYTF.

For the CDR3, the DNA is TGTGCCAGCAGCTTAGGGACATCCGATGAAAAACTGTTTTTT. Protein sequence: CASSLGTSDEKLFF. The chain links TRBV11-2 to TRBJ1-4; D is possibly TRBD1 (5 bases). Deletions cut 1 base from V and 6 bases from J, with 9 bases between. This CDR3 has 14 residues. Germline CDR1 SGHAT, CDR2 FQNNGV. Combining the CDR3 with reference TRBV11-2 and TRBJ1-4 gives the whole variable domain EAGVAQSPRYKIIEKRQSVAFWCNPISGHATLYWYQQILGQGPKLLIQFQNNGVVDDSQLPKDRFSAERLKGVDSTLKIQPAKLEDSAVYLCASSLGTSDEKLFFGSGTQLSVL.

V usage is TRBV5-1 and J usage is TRBJ1-4, with 7 bases matching TRBD1. The length of the CDR3 is 16 residues. The germline V gene encodes CDR1 SGHRS and CDR2 YFSETQ. Trimming took 4 bases from V and 7 from J; bases not matched to a gene: 13. The CDR3 coding sequence is TGCGCCAGCAGCGTGCGGCCACAGGGGTCGGCTGAAAAACTGTTTTTT. Translated, it gives CASSVRPQGSAEKLFF. Combining the CDR3 with reference TRBV5-1 and TRBJ1-4 gives the whole variable domain KAGVTQTPRYLIKTRGQQVTLSCSPISGHRSVSWYQQTPGQGLQFLFEYFSETQRNKGNFPGRFSGRQFSNSRSEMNVSTLELGDSALYLCASSVRPQGSAEKLFFGSGTQLSVL.

The chain uses TRBV19 and TRBJ2-1; D is unclear. CDR3 length equals 15 residues. Trimming stripped 4 bases from V and 0 bases from J, with 10 bases between. Germline loops: CDR1 LNHDA, CDR2 SQIVND (reference sequence). The CDR3 loop reads CASSRSGHSYNEQFF. The CDR3 DNA reads as TGTGCCAGTAGTAGGTCCGGTCACTCCTACAATGAGCAGTTCTTC.

The V gene is TRBV18, the J gene TRBJ1-6, with unresolved D. Trimming pared 4 bases from V and 8 bases from J, leaving 21 bases between. CDR3 size: 17 residues. Germline V gene sequence: CDR1 KGHSH, CDR2 LQKENI. The CDR3 sequence is CASSLTSSGSTDSPLHF. As DNA, the CDR3 is TGTGCCAGCTCACTGACGAGCTCGGGGTCCACAGATTCACCCCTCCACTTT.

The chain couples TRBV4-3 to TRBJ1-4, with D maybe TRBD1 (5 bases). The CDR3 has 15 residues. CDR1 and CDR2 (germline): LGHNA, YSLEER. Trimming stripped 0 bases from V and 6 bases from J, with 11 bases between. The CDR3 spells CASSQDRGMDEKLFF. CDR3 sequence (DNA): TGCGCCAGCAGCCAAGATAGGGGAATGGATGAAAAACTGTTTTTT.

V usage is TRBV6-1 and J usage is TRBJ1-1, with TRBD1 matching 8 bases. J gave up 0 bases and V 3 bases, and 0 bases lay outside the gene matches. Germline CDR1 and CDR2: MNHNS and SASEGT. CDR3 size: 14 residues. CDR3 sequence: CASSETGVNTEAFF. DNA of the CDR3: TGTGCCAGCAGTGAGACAGGGGTGAACACTGAAGCTTTCTTT.

This clone appeared a single time. The rearrangement uses TRBV6-2 or TRBV6-3 and TRBJ2-5; 10 nucleotides line up with TRBD2. This CDR3 spans 16 amino acids. Germline V CDR1 and CDR2: MNHEY, SVGEGT. The J segment lost 5 bases and the V segment lost 5 bases, leaving 11 bases of the junction unmatched. The CDR3 DNA is TGTGCCAGCAGTACCGGGACTAGCGCATCATGGGAGACCCAGTACTTC. Translated, it gives CASSTGTSASWETQYF.

In DNA, the CDR3 is TGTGCCAGTAGTATCTCAGGGGTGGGTCAGCCCCAGCATTTT. Translation gives CASSISGVGQPQHF. The gene calls are TRBV19 and TRBJ1-5, with a possible D match to TRBD1 (6 bases). Germline assignment: CDR1 LNHDA and CDR2 SQIVND (reference sequence). V lost 3 bases and J lost 6, with 12 bases in between. This CDR3 has 14 residues.

The chain carries TRBV30 and TRBJ1-2; no firm D call. CDR1 is GTSNPN and CDR2 is SVGIG in the germline V gene (reference sequence). V gave up 2 bases and J gave up 1 base, with 14 bases separating them. This CDR3 contains 15 residues. CDR3 region: CAWSPTGLHNYGYTF. The CDR3 coding sequence is TGTGCCTGGAGTCCGACCGGACTGCATAACTATGGCTACACCTTC.

The rearrangement joins TRBV4-1 to TRBJ2-7; D is perhaps TRBD1 (5 bases). The germline V gene encodes CDR1 MGHRA and CDR2 YSYEKL. V shed 0 bases and J shed 3 bases, with 12 bases lying between them. The CDR3 covers 15 residues. The CDR3 sequence: CASSQEGAQFYEQYF. CDR3 DNA: TGCGCCAGCAGCCAAGAAGGGGCCCAATTCTACGAGCAGTACTTC.

The genes are TRBV19 and TRBJ1-1; D may be TRBD1 (6 bases). This CDR3 comprises 13 residues. With 3 bases removed from V and 4 bases from J, the gap between germline ends came to 9 bases. Germline lookup yields CDR1 LNHDA and CDR2 SQIVND (reference sequence). The DNA for the CDR3 is TGTGCCAGTAGTATGGGGGGGCCCACTGAAGCTTTCTTT. Its protein is CASSMGGPTEAFF.

The CDR3 coding sequence is TGCGCCAGCAGCTGGGCAGGGGGCTCTAATCCCTACGAGCAGTACTTC. It translates to CASSWAGGSNPYEQYF. The rearrangement links TRBV5-1 to TRBJ2-7, with 8 bases that match TRBD1. Trimming took 3 bases from V and 2 from J; bases not matched to a gene: 10. CDR3 length: 16 residues. The germline CDR1 and CDR2 sequences are SGHRS and YFSETQ.